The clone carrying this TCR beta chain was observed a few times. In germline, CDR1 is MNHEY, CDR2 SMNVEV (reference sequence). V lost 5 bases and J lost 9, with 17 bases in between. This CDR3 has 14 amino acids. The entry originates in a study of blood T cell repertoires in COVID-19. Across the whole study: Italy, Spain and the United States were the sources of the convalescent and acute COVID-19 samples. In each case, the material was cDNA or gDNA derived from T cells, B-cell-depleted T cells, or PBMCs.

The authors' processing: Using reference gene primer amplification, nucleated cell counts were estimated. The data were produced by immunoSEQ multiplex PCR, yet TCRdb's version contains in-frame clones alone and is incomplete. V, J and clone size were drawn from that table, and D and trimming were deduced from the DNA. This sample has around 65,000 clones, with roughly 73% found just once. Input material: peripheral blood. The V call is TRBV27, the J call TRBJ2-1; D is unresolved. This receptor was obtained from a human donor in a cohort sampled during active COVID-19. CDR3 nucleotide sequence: TGTGCCAGCAGTCCCCCCACCCGCCCGGGTGAGCAGTTCTTC. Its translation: CASSPPTRPGEQFF.